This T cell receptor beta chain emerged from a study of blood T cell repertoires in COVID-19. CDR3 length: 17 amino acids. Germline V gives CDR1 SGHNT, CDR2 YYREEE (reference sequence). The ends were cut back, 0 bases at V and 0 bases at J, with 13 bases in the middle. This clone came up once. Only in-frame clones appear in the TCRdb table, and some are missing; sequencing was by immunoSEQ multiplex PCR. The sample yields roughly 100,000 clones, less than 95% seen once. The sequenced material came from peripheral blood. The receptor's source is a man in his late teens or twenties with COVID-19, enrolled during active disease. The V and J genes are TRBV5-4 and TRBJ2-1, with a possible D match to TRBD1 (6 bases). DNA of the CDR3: TGTGCCAGCAGCTTGGTTCCGGGACAACACTCCTACAATGAGCAGTTCTTC. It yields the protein CASSLVPGQHSYNEQFF.